This T cell receptor beta chain was recovered during a study of technical replicates of blood from a handful of donors. The protocol was immunoSEQ multiplex PCR, while the TCRdb copy is restricted to in-frame clones and leaves out a portion. The table includes about 83,000 clones, about 94% detected once. Trimming took 6 bases from V and 1 from J; bases not matched to a gene: 8. The length of the CDR3 is 15 residues. The germline gives CDR1 MGHRA, CDR2 YSYEKL. The source is a human donor in good health. The source material was T cells isolated from PBMCs. The chain couples TRBV4-1 to TRBJ2-7; 8 nucleotides match TRBD1. The CDR3 DNA sequence: TGCGCCAGCAGACATCACGACAGGGGATCCTACGAGCAGTACTTC. This translates into CASRHHDRGSYEQYF.